The 30 T cell receptor beta chains below were found in one sample sequenced in a study of cytomegalovirus exposure and HLA in healthy donors. The PCR employed 60 Vbeta primers together with 13 Jbeta primers. Assay used: immunoSEQ multiplex PCR; TCRdb lists only in-frame clones, some missing. The sample consists of 150,000 to 200,000 clones, 80% of them appearing once. Material: PBMCs. The origin of the receptors is a man in his thirties or forties in good health and CMV-seropositive.

The chain has TRBV6-5 and TRBJ2-5; D remains unclear. The CDR3 covers 15 residues. Germline V gene sequence: CDR1 MNHEY, CDR2 SVGAGI. V was trimmed by 6 bases and J by 1 base, leaving 15 bases between them. CDR3 sequence reads: CASRLRPSIQETQYF. Here the CDR3 DNA reads TGTGCCAGCAGATTACGGCCTAGTATCCAAGAGACCCAGTACTTC.

Here the CDR3 reads CASCDSQPQHF. CDR3 DNA sequence: TGTGCCAGCTGCGATAGTCAGCCCCAGCATTTT. This sequence joins TRBV6-1 and TRBJ1-5, with D uncertain. Germline CDR1 and CDR2: MNHNS and SASEGT. The ends were cut back, 8 bases at V and 6 bases at J, with 8 bases in the middle. There are 11 residues in the CDR3.

This clone has just a few counts. The chain couples TRBV4-1 to TRBJ1-1; D unclear. CDR3 length equals 13 residues. The germline V and J ends were trimmed by 1 base and 2 bases, with 5 bases remaining between them. Germline lookup yields CDR1 MGHRA and CDR2 YSYEKL. The CDR3 sequence: CASSQGGNTEAFF. The CDR3 nucleotides are TGCGCCAGCAGCCAAGGAGGAAACACTGAAGCTTTCTTT.

The V call is TRBV7-3, the J call TRBJ2-2; TRBD2 agrees at 10 bases. Looked up from germline, CDR1 is SGHTA and CDR2 is FQGTGA. V shed 5 bases, J shed 3 bases, and the junction held 3 bases outside the gene matches. The CDR3 runs 15 residues. CDR3 protein: CASSASGSDTGELFF. DNA of the CDR3: TGTGCCAGCAGCGCTAGCGGGAGTGACACCGGGGAGCTGTTTTTT.

This clone was seen a few times. The rearrangement joins TRBV7-8 to TRBJ2-1, with TRBD1 matching over 7 bases. Trimming removed 1 base from V and 2 bases from J; junction bases left unmatched: 2. This CDR3 comprises 15 residues. Germline values: CDR1 SGHVS, CDR2 FQNEAQ. CDR3 residues: CASSLEGTAYNEQFF. The DNA of the CDR3 is TGTGCCAGCAGCTTAGAAGGGACAGCCTACAATGAGCAGTTCTTC.

The V and J genes are TRBV4-3 and TRBJ1-1; TRBD1 matches 10 bases. The CDR3 contains 14 residues. CDR1 LGHNA and CDR2 YSLEER come from the germline V gene. Trimming at V came to 3 bases and at J to 7 bases, leaving 5 bases not matched to a gene. Written as DNA, the CDR3 is TGCGCCAGCAGCCAGTCGACAGGGGGCCTTGAAGCTTTCTTT. Translation: CASSQSTGGLEAFF.

This clone appeared once. The chain links TRBV10-3 to TRBJ2-5; TRBD2 is a possible D gene (5 bases). CDR3 length equals 14 residues. Germline assignment: CDR1 ENHRY and CDR2 SYGVKD. The ends were cut back, 0 bases at V and 3 bases at J, with 8 bases in the middle. The CDR3 region is CAISESFGEETQYF. The CDR3 coding sequence is TGTGCCATCAGTGAGTCTTTCGGGGAAGAGACCCAGTACTTC.

Regarding this clone: One end of the junction is discordant with germline, which a read error may explain. Other DNA sequences from this sample encode an identical CDR3 as well. The J gene is TRBJ1-6, the V gene TRBV27, with TRBD1 matching over 7 bases. This CDR3 contains 16 residues. Germline V gene lookup returns CDR1 MNHEY and CDR2 SMNVEV (reference sequence). The CDR3 coding sequence is TGTGCCAGCAGTTTTTCGACAGGGACGTATAATTCCCCCCTCCACTTT. This translates into CASSFSTGTYNSPLHF.

This chain joins TRBV9 and TRBJ2-7; possible D gene TRBD2, 6 bases. Trimming shortened V by 4 bases and J by 2 bases, and 13 bases separated the two germline ends. This CDR3 has 14 residues. Germline V CDR1 and CDR2: SGDLS, YYNGEE. The CDR3 loop reads CASSPAGGAYEQYF. The CDR3 DNA is TGTGCCAGCAGCCCCGCCGGCGGGGCCTACGAGCAGTACTTC. The complete variable domain, with remaining parts taken from reference TRBV9 and TRBJ2-7, reads DSGVTQTPKHLITATGQRVTLRCSPRSGDLSVYWYQQSLDQGLQFLIQYYNGEERAKGNILERFSAQQFPDLHSELNLSSLELGDSALYFCASSPAGGAYEQYFGPGTRLTVT.

Comment on this clone: The germline gene is not matched at one end of the junction; a read error may be the cause. V and J are TRBV13 and TRBJ2-3; D is possibly TRBD2 (5 bases). This CDR3 comprises 15 residues. Germline loops: CDR1 PRHDT, CDR2 FYEKMQ (reference sequence). CDR3 DNA: TGTGCCGGCAGCTCCCGGACCCCGGGGACAGATACGCAGTATTTT. Amino acid sequence: CAGSSRTPGTDTQYF.

Regarding this clone: A read error may produce the germline difference seen at one junction end. This chain links TRBV7-9 with TRBJ1-3; a weak D match, TRBD1 (6 bases). CDR1 and CDR2 (germline): SEHNR, FQNEAQ (reference sequence). The CDR3 has 16 amino acids. The CDR3 nucleotides read TGTTCCAGCAGCTCCAGGGGCCTAGAAGCTGGAAACACCATATATTTT. Translated: CSSSSRGLEAGNTIYF.

The chain is built from TRBV29-1 and TRBJ1-1, with 9 bases matching TRBD1. The CDR3 consists of 13 residues. Trimming cost V 1 base and J 3 bases; bases outside gene matches: 0. The germline CDR1 and CDR2 sequences are SQVTM and ANQGSEA. CDR3 sequence: CSVEGQGDTEAFF. CDR3 DNA: TGCAGCGTTGAAGGACAGGGGGACACTGAAGCTTTCTTT. Full variable domain (missing parts from reference TRBV29-1 and TRBJ1-1): SAVISQKPSRDICQRGTSLTIQCQVDSQVTMMFWYRQQPGQSLTLIATANQGSEATYESGFVIDKFPISRPNLTFSTLTVSNMSPEDSSIYLCSVEGQGDTEAFFGQGTRLTVV.

The V call is TRBV19, the J call TRBJ1-1; D not resolved. Germline V gene sequence: CDR1 LNHDA, CDR2 SQIVND (reference sequence). V was trimmed by 5 bases and J by 0 bases, leaving 22 bases between them. This CDR3 comprises 18 residues. CDR3 sequence reads: CASSSSTNTRPVNTEAFF. The CDR3 DNA reads TGTGCCAGTAGTTCCTCGACAAATACAAGGCCAGTGAACACTGAAGCTTTCTTT.

The rearrangement uses TRBV7-2 and TRBJ1-1; maybe TRBD1 (6 bases). V was trimmed by 5 bases and J by 2 bases, leaving 12 bases between them. Germline CDR1 SGHTA, CDR2 FQGNSA. The CDR3 runs 14 residues. The CDR3 coding sequence is TGTGCCAGCAGCAGGTCAGGGACAAACACTGAAGCTTTCTTT. It encodes CASSRSGTNTEAFF.

The chain carries TRBV11-3 and TRBJ1-1; D is unclear. Between the trimmed V and J ends, which lost 0 bases and 1 base, there was a span of 9 bases. The CDR3 extends over 15 amino acids. Germline lookup yields CDR1 SGHNT and CDR2 YENEEA. The CDR3 coding sequence is TGTGCCAGCAGCTTAGATCAGGCGTCGAACACTGAAGCTTTCTTT. Translated, it gives CASSLDQASNTEAFF.

The chain combines TRBV5-1 with TRBJ2-1; TRBD1 might be the D (6 bases). V was cut by 0 bases and J by 3 bases, with 13 bases left in between. Germline-derived CDR1 and CDR2 are SGHRS and YFSETQ. The CDR3 consists of 16 residues. CDR3 nucleotides: TGCGCCAGCAGCTTGGGGGGGCGCATGGACTACAATGAGCAGTTCTTC. Translation: CASSLGGRMDYNEQFF.

This clone appeared a single time. The rearrangement links TRBV28 to TRBJ1-3; tentative D call: TRBD1 (6 bases). This CDR3 spans 18 amino acids. Germline values: CDR1 MDHEN, CDR2 SYDVKM. The V and J ends lost 1 base and 0 bases respectively, with 16 bases between them. DNA of the CDR3: TGTGCCAGCAGTTTATTGTGGACAGCCGACCCCTCTGGAAACACCATATATTTT. The encoded protein is CASSLLWTADPSGNTIYF.

This chain joins TRBV9 and TRBJ1-3; possibly TRBD1 for D (5 bases). V dropped 3 bases and J dropped 0 bases, with 13 bases sitting between them. Germline values: CDR1 SGDLS, CDR2 YYNGEE. The CDR3 spans 16 residues. The CDR3 protein is CASSDGHLSSGNTIYF. CDR3 sequence (DNA): TGTGCCAGCAGCGATGGACACTTAAGCTCTGGAAACACCATATATTTT.

The J gene is TRBJ2-1, the V gene TRBV4-2; a possible D gene is TRBD2 (6 bases). This CDR3 spans 15 amino acids. The germline V gene has CDR1 LGHNA and CDR2 YNFKEQ. V was shortened by 0 bases and J by 7 bases, with 13 bases between the two germline ends. CDR3 region: CASSQDTGGMNEQFF. CDR3 coding DNA: TGTGCCAGCAGCCAAGATACGGGCGGGATGAATGAGCAGTTCTTC.

V is TRBV11-3 and J is TRBJ2-5; TRBD2 aligns across 9 bases. The CDR3 consists of 15 residues. V lost 5 bases, J lost 2 bases, and 6 bases stayed unmatched. Germline-derived CDR1 and CDR2 are SGHNT and YENEEA. CDR3 bases: TGTGCCAGCAGCGGGCGCGGGGGGGGACAAGAGACCCAGTACTTC. The encoded protein is CASSGRGGGQETQYF.

This clone was seen a few times. An end of the junction differs from the germline gene, which may be a read error. This rearrangement joins TRBV27 to TRBJ2-1; 9 bases map to TRBD2. The CDR3 runs 11 residues. Germline V lookup: CDR1 MNHEY, CDR2 SMNVEV (reference sequence). In DNA, the CDR3 is TGTGCCAGCAGTTCGCGGGAGGGCCGTGTCTTC. Residues: CASSSREGRVF.

The chain joins TRBV5-8 to TRBJ2-3; TRBD2 might be the D (7 bases). CDR3 length: 15 amino acids. The V gene's germline CDR1 is SGHTS and CDR2 YDEGEE. V was pared by 0 bases and J by 6 bases, with 14 bases between. The CDR3 nucleotides read TGTGCCAGCAGCTTGGATCGGGGGGCTAGTGATACGCAGTATTTT. This translates into CASSLDRGASDTQYF.

V is TRBV9 and J is TRBJ2-2; TRBD2 matches at 7 bases. Germline CDR1 reads SGDLS; CDR2 reads YYNGEE. V shed 2 bases, J shed 2 bases, and the junction held 18 bases outside the gene matches. CDR3 length: 20 residues. The CDR3 loop reads CASSVDPLLSGTLNTGELFF. The CDR3 nucleotides are TGTGCCAGCAGCGTGGATCCCCTTTTAAGCGGGACTCTTAACACCGGGGAGCTGTTTTTT.

The table lists this clone with a count of one. The chain carries TRBV5-4 and TRBJ2-3; 7 bases line up with TRBD1. The CDR3 runs 16 residues. The J segment lost 0 bases and the V segment lost 3 bases, leaving 7 bases of the junction unmatched. Germline V lookup: CDR1 SGHNT, CDR2 YYREEE (reference sequence). The CDR3 sequence is CASSSPGTASTDTQYF. The DNA for the CDR3 is TGTGCCAGCAGCTCCCCCGGGACAGCGAGCACAGATACGCAGTATTTT.

This clone was seen a few times. V is TRBV6-5 and J is TRBJ2-7; 9 bases line up with TRBD2. Germline V gene data show CDR1 as MNHEY and CDR2 as SVGAGI. The CDR3 runs to 15 residues. J lost 3 bases, V lost 2 bases, and 5 bases had no gene match. CDR3 loop: CASSYVAGAGYEQYF. In nucleotides, the CDR3 is TGTGCCAGCAGTTACGTAGCGGGAGCGGGCTACGAGCAGTACTTC.

V gene TRBV10-1 combines with J gene TRBJ1-2; 7 nucleotides align to TRBD1. The V segment lost 5 bases and the J segment 7 bases; nucleotides outside the gene matches: 25. The germline gives CDR1 WNHNN, CDR2 SYGVQD (reference sequence). The length of the CDR3 is 19 residues. CDR3 nucleotides: TGCGCCAGCAGTAAAGACAGGGCGAAGTTTAGTACTTGTATTTTTGGCTACACCTTC. Its translation is CASSKDRAKFSTCIFGYTF.

The V call is TRBV4-1, the J call TRBJ2-1, with TRBD2 matching over 11 bases. Trimming at V came to 3 bases and at J to 8 bases, leaving 9 bases not matched to a gene. The CDR3 has 16 residues. Germline V gives CDR1 MGHRA, CDR2 YSYEKL. CDR3: CASSHQGTSGLYEQFF. Written as DNA, the CDR3 is TGCGCCAGCAGCCATCAGGGGACTAGCGGCCTCTATGAGCAGTTCTTC.

V is TRBV4-3 and J is TRBJ2-1, with 9 bases identical to TRBD2. V lost 0 bases and J lost 7; bases outside the gene matches: 13. The CDR3 length is 18 residues. CDR1 is LGHNA and CDR2 is YSLEER in the germline V gene. The CDR3 coding sequence is TGCGCCAGCAGCCAAGATGAGGTAGCGGGGGAAGGAGTGAATGAGCAGTTCTTC. Residues: CASSQDEVAGEGVNEQFF.

The genes are TRBV10-2 and TRBJ2-2, with 16 nucleotides matching TRBD2. Germline assignment: CDR1 WSHSY and CDR2 SAAADI. There are 18 residues in the CDR3. Trimming at V came to 4 bases and at J to 3 bases, leaving 5 bases not matched to a gene. The CDR3 coding sequence is TGCGCCAGCAGTGGGGGGACTAGCGGGAGGGTGGACACCGGGGAGCTGTTTTTT. Its translation: CASSGGTSGRVDTGELFF.

The chain links TRBV18 to TRBJ2-1; the match to TRBD2 covers 8 bases. After removal of 2 bases from V and 3 bases from J, the junction contained 3 bases not matched to a gene. The CDR3 has 15 amino acids. The germline gives CDR1 KGHSH, CDR2 LQKENI. The DNA for the CDR3 is TGTGCCAGCTCACCATCCAGCGGGAGCTACAATGAGCAGTTCTTC. Translated: CASSPSSGSYNEQFF.